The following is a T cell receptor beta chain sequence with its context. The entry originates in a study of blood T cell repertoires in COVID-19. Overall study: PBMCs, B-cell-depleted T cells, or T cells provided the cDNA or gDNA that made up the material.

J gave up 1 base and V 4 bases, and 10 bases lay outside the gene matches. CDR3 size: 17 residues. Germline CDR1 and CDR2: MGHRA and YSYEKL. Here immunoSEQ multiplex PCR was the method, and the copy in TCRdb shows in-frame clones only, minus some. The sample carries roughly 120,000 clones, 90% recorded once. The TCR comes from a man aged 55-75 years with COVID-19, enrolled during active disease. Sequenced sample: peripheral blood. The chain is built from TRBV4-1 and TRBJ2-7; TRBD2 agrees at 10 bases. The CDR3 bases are TGCGCCAGCAGCCCTCGGGCGAGCGGGAGGGATTCCTACGAGCAGTACTTC. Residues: CASSPRASGRDSYEQYF.